The 4 T cell receptor beta chains below come from one sample, sequenced in a study of cytotoxic CD8 clonotypes in ibrutinib-treated CLL. Measured with immunoSEQ multiplex PCR; TCRdb has only the in-frame clones, and not every one. The table has about 15,000 clones, around 64% seen once. The sequencing used PBMCs, collected before ibrutinib treatment. These receptors all come from a human donor with chronic lymphocytic leukemia.

This clone showed up just a few times. The chain is built from TRBV2 and TRBJ1-2; 7 positions agree with TRBD1. Trimming took 2 bases from V and 6 from J; bases not matched to a gene: 9. Per the germline V gene, CDR1 is SNHLY and CDR2 is FYNNEI. The CDR3 extends over 15 amino acids. CDR3 nucleotide sequence: TGTGCCAGCAGTGAAAGGGGCCCGCAGGGGGATGGCTACACCTTC. It specifies CASSERGPQGDGYTF.

This chain uses TRBV30 with TRBJ2-7; TRBD2 agrees at 12 bases. Looked up from germline, CDR1 is GTSNPN and CDR2 is SVGIG (reference sequence). The CDR3 is made up of 16 amino acids. Losses at the gene ends were 5 bases for V and 3 bases for J; bases not matched to a gene: 11. CDR3 coding DNA: TGTGCCTGGGGACTAGCGGGGCCTAGATTTGGCTACGAGCAGTACGTC. Amino acids: CAWGLAGPRFGYEQYV.

V and J are TRBV28 and TRBJ2-7; TRBD1 matches 9 bases. This CDR3 contains 14 residues. The ends lost 6 bases at V and 5 bases at J; junction bases unmatched: 8. Germline V gives CDR1 MDHEN, CDR2 SYDVKM. CDR3 region: CASSPGTGINEQYF. CDR3 coding DNA: TGTGCCAGCAGCCCCGGGACAGGGATAAACGAGCAGTACTTC.

The chain uses TRBV6-1 and TRBJ2-3, with D possibly TRBD1 on 7 matching bases. Trimming took off 3 bases at V and 0 bases at J, with 10 bases between the two ends. This CDR3 region has 15 residues. In germline, CDR1 is MNHNS, CDR2 SASEGT. The CDR3 region is CASSEAGQSTDTQYF. The CDR3 nucleotides read TGTGCCAGCAGTGAGGCGGGACAGAGCACAGATACGCAGTATTTT.